This T cell receptor (beta chain) was sequenced during a study of blood T cells in healthy people across ages. V was pared by 6 bases and J by 4 bases, with 10 bases of the junction left unmatched. CDR3 length equals 16 residues. Germline CDR1 and CDR2: MNHEY and SVGAGI. A second roughly 6 to 11 cycle PCR used barcoded and J-beta primers. TCRdb processed the 5' RACE reads anew with MiXCR; each CDR3 protein has one entry. The data hold around 1,000,000 distinct CDR3 sequences, with 35% to 40% observed a single time. This chain uses TRBV6-5 with TRBJ1-2; TRBD1 matches 11 bases. This receptor was identified in a man between 18 and 35 years old in good health. Sequencing was performed on blood. The CDR3 DNA is TGTGCCAGCAGCTACGACCGGACAGGGGGCGGCTATGGCTACACCTTC. Translating it yields CASSYDRTGGGYGYTF.